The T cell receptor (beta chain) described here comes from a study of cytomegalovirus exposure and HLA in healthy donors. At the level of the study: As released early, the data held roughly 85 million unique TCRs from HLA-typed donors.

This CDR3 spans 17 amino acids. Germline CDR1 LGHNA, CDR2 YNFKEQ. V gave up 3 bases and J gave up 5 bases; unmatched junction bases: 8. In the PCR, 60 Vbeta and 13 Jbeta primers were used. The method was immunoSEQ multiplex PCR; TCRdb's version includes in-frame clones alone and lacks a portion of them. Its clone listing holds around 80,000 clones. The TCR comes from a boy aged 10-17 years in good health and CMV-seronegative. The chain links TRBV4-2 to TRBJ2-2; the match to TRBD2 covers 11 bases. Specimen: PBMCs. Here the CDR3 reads CASSQEPGLADTGELFF. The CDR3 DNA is TGTGCCAGCAGCCAGGAACCGGGACTAGCGGATACCGGGGAGCTGTTTTTT.